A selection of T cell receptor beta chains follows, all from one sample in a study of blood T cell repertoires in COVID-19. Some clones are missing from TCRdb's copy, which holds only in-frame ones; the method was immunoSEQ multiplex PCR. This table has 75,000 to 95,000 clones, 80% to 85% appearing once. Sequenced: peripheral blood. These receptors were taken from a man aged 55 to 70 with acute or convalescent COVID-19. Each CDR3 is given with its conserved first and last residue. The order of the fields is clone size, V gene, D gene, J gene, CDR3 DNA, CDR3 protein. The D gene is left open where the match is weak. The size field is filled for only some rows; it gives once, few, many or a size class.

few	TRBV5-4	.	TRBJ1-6	TGTGCCACCCACGGACTTAATAATTCACCCCTCCACTTT	CATHGLNNSPLHF
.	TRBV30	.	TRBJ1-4	TGTGCCTTGAACCCCCGGGAAAGGGAAAAACTGTTTTTT	CALNPREREKLFF
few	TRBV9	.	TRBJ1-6	TGTGCCAGCAGCGTAGGAGGCAGGGGCAATTCACCCCTCCACTTT	CASSVGGRGNSPLHF
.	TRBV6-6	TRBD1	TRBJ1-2	TGTGCCAGCAGCCAAGGGACAGGGGAAGGCTACACCTTC	CASSQGTGEGYTF
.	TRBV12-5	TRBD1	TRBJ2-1	TGTGCTAGTGGGCCTGGGACAGTGGAACGGGGTGAGCAGTTCTTC	CASGPGTVERGEQFF
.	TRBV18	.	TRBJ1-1	TGTGCCAGCTCACAGGCGGGGGGCGAAGGCACTGAAGCTTTCTTT	CASSQAGGEGTEAFF
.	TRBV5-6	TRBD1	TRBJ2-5	TGTGCCAGCAGCCGAGCCGGGACAGGGAGACAAGAGACCCAGTACTTC	CASSRAGTGRQETQYF
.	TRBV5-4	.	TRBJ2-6	TGTGCCAGCAGCTTGCAAGCCTCTGGGGCCAACGTCCTGACTTTC	CASSLQASGANVLTF
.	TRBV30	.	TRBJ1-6	TGTGCCTGGAGTGATCTATTTGGTCCCTATAATTCACCCCTCCACTTT	CAWSDLFGPYNSPLHF
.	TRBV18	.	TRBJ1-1	TGTGCCAGCTCACCACTCACGGGAGGGGCTGAAGCTTTCTTT	CASSPLTGGAEAFF
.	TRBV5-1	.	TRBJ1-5	TGCGCCAGCAGCTTGGATCCCGGGGTCAATCAGCCCCAGCATTTT	CASSLDPGVNQPQHF
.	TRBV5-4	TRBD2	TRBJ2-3	TGTGCCAGCAGCCTTGGGGCTAGCGGGGGGTACACAGATACGCAGTATTTT	CASSLGASGGYTDTQYF
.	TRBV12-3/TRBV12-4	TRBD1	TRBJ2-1	TGTGCCAGCAGTCTCGGACAGGGTGAGCAGTTCTTC	CASSLGQGEQFF
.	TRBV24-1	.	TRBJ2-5	TGTGCCACCAGTGGCGCAGGGAGGCAAGAGACCCAGTACTTC	CATSGAGRQETQYF
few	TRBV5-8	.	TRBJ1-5	TGTGCCAGCAGCTTGGGTCCCACTCTAGCGGGGCCCCAGCATTTT	CASSLGPTLAGPQHF
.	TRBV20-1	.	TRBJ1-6	TGCAGTGCTAGTATTTTGGATAGGGGTAATTCACCCCTCCACTTT	CSASILDRGNSPLHF
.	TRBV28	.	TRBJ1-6	TGTGCCAGCAGTTTAGAGTCAGGGTATAATTCACCCCTCCACTTT	CASSLESGYNSPLHF
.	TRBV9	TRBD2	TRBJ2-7	TGTGCCAGCAGCGTAGGCGGGGGGCACTCCTACGAGCAGTACTTC	CASSVGGGHSYEQYF
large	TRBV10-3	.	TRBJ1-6	TGTGCCATCAGTGAGTCCGGTAATTCACCCCTCCACTTT	CAISESGNSPLHF
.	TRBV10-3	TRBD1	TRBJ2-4	TGTGCCATCAGTGATTCTGTACAGGGGGCTTCATATCACTTC	CAISDSVQGASYHF
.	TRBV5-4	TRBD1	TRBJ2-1	TGTGCCAGCAGCCCCGGGACAGAACCCTACAATGAGCAGTTCTTC	CASSPGTEPYNEQFF
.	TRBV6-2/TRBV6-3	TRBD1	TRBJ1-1	TGTGCCAGCAGTGCCTCAGGGGGCACTGAAGCTTTCTTT	CASSASGGTEAFF
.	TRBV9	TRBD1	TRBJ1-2	TGTGCCAGCAGCGTAGCACCGACAGCGCTTACAGGGGGCTATGGCTACACCTTC	CASSVAPTALTGGYGYTF
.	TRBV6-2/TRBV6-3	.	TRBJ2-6	TGTGCCAGCAGTTCCAGGGTCTCTGGGGCCAACGTCCTGACTTTC	CASSSRVSGANVLTF
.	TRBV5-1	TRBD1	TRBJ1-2	TGCGCCAGCAGGGTGGGACAGGGTAGTCCCGACTATGGCTACACCTTC	CASRVGQGSPDYGYTF
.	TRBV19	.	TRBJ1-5	TGTACAAACTTCTCAGCGGGGGACAGCAATCAGCCCCAGCATTTT	CTNFSAGDSNQPQHF
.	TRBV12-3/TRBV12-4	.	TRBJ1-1	TGTGCCAGCAGGAAGGGGGAAACTGAAGCTTTCTTT	CASRKGETEAFF
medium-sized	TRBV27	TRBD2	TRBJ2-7	TGTGCCAGCAGTTTATCCCCCAGACTAGCGGGGGACTACGAGCAGTACTTC	CASSLSPRLAGDYEQYF
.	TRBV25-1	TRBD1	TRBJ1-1	TGTGCCAGCAGTGGACGACAGGGTTTAGAAGCTTTCTTT	CASSGRQGLEAFF
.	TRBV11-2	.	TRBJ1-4	TGTGCCACCCAGCTTAGGACACGACTCAATGAAAAACTGTTTTTT	CATQLRTRLNEKLFF
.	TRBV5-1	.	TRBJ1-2	TGCGCCAGCAGCTTAGGGGAACCTAACTATGGCTACACCTTC	CASSLGEPNYGYTF
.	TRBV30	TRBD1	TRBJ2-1	TGTGCCTGGAGCCCCGGGACAGGCCCCAATGAGCAGTTCTTC	CAWSPGTGPNEQFF
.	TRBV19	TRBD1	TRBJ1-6	TGTGCCAGTAATATGGGACAGGGGAATTCACCCCTCCACTTT	CASNMGQGNSPLHF
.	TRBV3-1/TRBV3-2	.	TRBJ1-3	TGTGCCAGCATGGACAGTGGAAACACCATATATTTT	CASMDSGNTIYF
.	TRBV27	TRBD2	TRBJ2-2	TGTGCCAGCAGCCACGGACTAGCGGGGGACACCGGGGAGCTGTTTTTT	CASSHGLAGDTGELFF